One sample yielded the 15 T cell receptor beta chains listed below, sequenced in a study of blood T cell repertoires in COVID-19. Assay used: immunoSEQ multiplex PCR; TCRdb lists only in-frame clones, some missing. The table includes around 72,000 clones, roughly 81% detected once. Specimen: peripheral blood. The receptor set was obtained from a woman in her 70s with acute or convalescent COVID-19.

V gene TRBV29-1 combines with J gene TRBJ2-5; perhaps TRBD1 as D (6 bases). The CDR3 has 13 residues. V lost 8 bases and J 5 bases, leaving 18 bases between the germline ends. CDR1 is SQVTM, CDR2 ANQGSEA, per germline. The CDR3 protein is CSLRDTPGETQYF. The CDR3 nucleotides are TGCAGCCTCCGGGACACGCCCGGGGAGACCCAGTACTTC.

The V gene is TRBV6-5, the J gene TRBJ2-6; 7 positions agree with TRBD1. V dropped 2 bases and J dropped 3; count of bases not matched to a gene: 4. The CDR3 consists of 16 residues. Germline CDR1 is MNHEY and CDR2 is SVGAGI. CDR3 nucleotides: TGTGCCAGCAGTTACCCGACAGGGTATGGGGCCAACGTCCTGACTTTC. Protein: CASSYPTGYGANVLTF.

This sequence joins TRBV28 and TRBJ2-2; 7 nucleotides align to TRBD2. From germline, CDR1 is MDHEN and CDR2 SYDVKM. The V and J ends lost 7 bases and 4 bases, in that order; junction bases with no gene match: 12. This CDR3 is 16 amino acids long. DNA for the CDR3: TGTGCCAGCACAATGGTTGCGGGAGTAACCACCGGGGAGCTGTTTTTT. The encoded protein is CASTMVAGVTTGELFF.

This rearrangement joins TRBV28 to TRBJ1-6, with 7 bases lining up with TRBD1. CDR3 length: 14 residues. V lost 7 bases and J lost 9; bases outside the gene matches: 9. Germline V gene lookup returns CDR1 MDHEN and CDR2 SYDVKM. For the CDR3, the DNA is TGTGCCAGCAAACCGGGACAGTTATTTTCACCCCTCCACTTT. Protein sequence: CASKPGQLFSPLHF.

The V call is TRBV12-3 or TRBV12-4, the J call TRBJ2-7, with TRBD2 as a possible D gene (6 bases). The CDR3 covers 13 residues. V lost 5 bases and J 3 bases, leaving 11 bases between the germline ends. DNA for the CDR3: TGTGCCAGCAGTAGCGAGGAGGGCTACGAGCAGTACTTC. Encoded protein: CASSSEEGYEQYF.

This rearrangement joins TRBV2 to TRBJ2-7; unclear D gene. V shed 4 bases and J shed 3 bases, with 13 bases lying between them. The germline V gene encodes CDR1 SNHLY and CDR2 FYNNEI. This CDR3 spans 14 amino acids. The CDR3 DNA reads TGTGCCAGCAGTGCCGTATTTAGTATCTACGAGCAGTACTTC. Its protein product is CASSAVFSIYEQYF.

This clone was seen only once. The chain recombines TRBV11-3 with TRBJ2-1, with D perhaps TRBD1 (6 bases). The germline V gene has CDR1 SGHNT and CDR2 YENEEA. The CDR3 contains 14 residues. V was trimmed by 5 bases and J by 7 bases, leaving 15 bases between them. In DNA, the CDR3 is TGTGCCAGCAGCCACATTGGGGGCATGAATGAGCAGTTCTTC. This sequence encodes CASSHIGGMNEQFF.

This rearrangement joins TRBV18 to TRBJ1-4, with a tentative D call TRBD1 (5 bases). The CDR3 sequence is 16 residues long. Germline V lookup: CDR1 KGHSH, CDR2 LQKENI. V lost 3 bases and J 6 bases, leaving 17 bases between the germline ends. In DNA, the CDR3 is TGTGCCAGCTCACCCTACTCGCAGGGTTACGATGAAAAACTGTTTTTT. Amino acid sequence: CASSPYSQGYDEKLFF. The full variable domain, with the rest looked up from reference TRBV18 and TRBJ1-4, is NAGVMQNPRHLVRRRGQEARLRCSPMKGHSHVYWYRQLPEEGLKFMVYLQKENIIDESGMPKERFSAEFPKEGPSILRIQQVVRGDSAAYFCASSPYSQGYDEKLFFGSGTQLSVL.

The genes are TRBV19 and TRBJ1-2; TRBD1 agrees at 9 bases. The CDR3 totals 16 residues. Germline values: CDR1 LNHDA, CDR2 SQIVND (reference sequence). Germline trimming cut 5 bases from V and 0 bases from J; bases unmatched to any gene: 7. The CDR3 DNA reads TGTGCCAGTAGTCCGGACAGGGGCGTATCTAACTATGGCTACACCTTC. It encodes CASSPDRGVSNYGYTF.

This chain connects TRBV5-1 to TRBJ2-5, with D uncertain. The CDR3 has 15 amino acids. Trimming left V 1 base short and J 0 bases short, with 10 bases between. Germline CDR1 SGHRS, CDR2 YFSETQ. The CDR3: CASSLSSSDQETQYF. Written as DNA, the CDR3 is TGCGCCAGCAGCTTGTCGTCCAGCGACCAAGAGACCCAGTACTTC.

The chain carries TRBV27 and TRBJ2-3; 8 positions match TRBD2. The CDR3 is made up of 15 amino acids. The germline CDR1 and CDR2 sequences are MNHEY and SMNVEV (reference sequence). Trimming took 4 bases from V and 1 from J; bases not matched to a gene: 4. This chain's CDR3 is CASSSLTSGTDTQYF. The CDR3 nucleotides are TGTGCCAGCAGTTCGCTGACTAGCGGCACAGATACGCAGTATTTT.

The chain employs TRBV7-3 and TRBJ1-1; TRBD1 might be the D (5 bases). This CDR3 contains 14 residues. Germline lookup yields CDR1 SGHTA and CDR2 FQGTGA. Trimming took off 3 bases at V and 7 bases at J, with 15 bases between the two ends. The CDR3 DNA reads as TGTGCCAGCAGCTTTGGCCCGGAGACAGATGAAGCTTTCTTT. This gives the protein CASSFGPETDEAFF.

J is TRBJ1-5 and V is TRBV12-3 or TRBV12-4; D remains unclear. The CDR3 sequence is 13 residues long. V was clipped by 6 bases and J by 4 bases, with 10 bases between them. For the CDR3, the DNA is TGTGCCAGCAGATTGACAAGAAATCAGCCCCAGCATTTT. Translated: CASRLTRNQPQHF.

This sequence joins TRBV11-2 and TRBJ2-2; D gene ambiguous. The ends were cut back, 5 bases at V and 9 bases at J, with 10 bases in the middle. The length of the CDR3 is 12 residues. The germline V gene has CDR1 SGHAT and CDR2 FQNNGV. The chain's CDR3 is CASSAARRELFF. CDR3 DNA sequence: TGTGCCAGCAGCGCCGCTAGGCGGGAGCTGTTTTTT.

The chain couples TRBV2 to TRBJ2-1; possible D gene TRBD1, 6 bases. The CDR3 length is 13 residues. Trimming pared 6 bases from V and 10 bases from J, leaving 16 bases between. Germline-derived CDR1 and CDR2 are SNHLY and FYNNEI. CDR3 nucleotides: TGTGCCAGCAGGCCTTGGGGGCCAGGGGAGCAGTTCTTC. Translation gives CASRPWGPGEQFF. The complete variable domain, with remaining parts taken from reference TRBV2 and TRBJ2-1, reads EPEVTQTPSHQVTQMGQEVILRCVPISNHLYFYWYRQILGQKVEFLVSFYNNEISEKSEIFDDQFSVERPDGSNFTLKIRSTKLEDSAMYFCASRPWGPGEQFFGPGTRLTVL.